The present T cell receptor beta chain was sequenced within a study of long-term antiretroviral therapy in people with HIV (dated by TCRdb to 2021 to 2024). Turning to the overall study: Collection of the earliest samples took place about a decade ahead of the 2015 WHO recommendation for immediate ART, at a time when ART was typically delayed until CD4 counts fell. A retrospective serial study tested whether changes in peripheral blood TRB repertoire composition and diversity were associated with ART initiation and durable HIV suppression. A total of 192 cryopreserved PBMC samples were contributed to the cohort by 30 adults with confirmed HIV infection, with samples collected serially over a mean of around 6 years (range 1-12). Of the roughly 30 participants with HIV, fewer than twelve were female. No cross-contamination during QIAcube processing was shown when test extractions of a monoclonal T-cell line were performed alongside approximately 32 polyclonal samples.

CDR1 MNHEY and CDR2 SMNVEV were looked up in the germline V gene (reference sequence). Relative to germline, V is 4 bases shorter and J is 5 bases shorter, with 14 bases between their ends. From cysteine to phenylalanine, the CDR3 is 14 amino acids long. Of the read, only the CDR3 DNA is kept; its 42 bases are in frame from base 1. Sequencing of the TRB variable region was done with the immunoSEQ hsTCRB v3.0 assay at survey level resolution. The targeted TRB sequencing depth was about 40,000-55,000 T-cell genomes per sample. An Illumina MiSeq with a v3 150-cycle kit was used to sequence the pooled TRB libraries. The authors' pipeline ran thus. Analysis of repertoires was carried out in R inside a reproducible Nextflow workflow spanning QC, data transformation and analysis. LymphoSeq2, an R package for AIRR-Seq data exploration, was used to implement custom analyses. A few samples yielding fewer than 5000 total TRB sequences were excluded, leaving more than 150 analyzed HIV repertoires. Among the roughly 190 retained HIV repertoires, 59 were collected before ART initiation and about 130 were collected after ART initiation. Repertoires were downsampled to 5000 TRB nucleotide sequences, with summary statistics averaged over 100 downsampling iterations. Only TRB sequences with CDR3 regions of at least seven amino acids were retained for analysis. Diversity was measured with a Shannon entropy-derived clonality score and the Gini coefficient. In repertoire networks, the top 5000 CDR3 amino acid sequences were linked whenever an edit distance of one separated two sequences. For TRB CDR3 amino acid sequences, GLIPH2 was used to predict antigen specificity groups and MHC restriction. CDR3 amino acid sequences were matched against VDJdb and McPAS-TCR to flag known CMV, EBV, HIV or tissue antigen associations. Pre-ART, post-ART and control groups were compared with Wilcoxon signed-rank tests and Holm-Bonferroni correction. TCRdb re-hosts the immuneACCESS table, in-frame sequences only. Its copies lack some clones; in the studies checked, an unresolved V gene accounts for under half of them, and the cause for the rest is not known. The V and J calls and the clone size are those of that table, but D and trimming were determined from the DNA. The sample yields about 36,000 clones; 80% were counted once. 5.8% of the sample is held by the ten biggest clonotypes.

Beyond this particular receptor, the publication reports: Since PBMC availability was limited, sequencing covered only the TCR beta chain, with no alpha chain pairing. No data were available on ART adherence, viral resistance or therapy changes, limiting inferences about post-ART repertoire changes. A significant increase in TRB diversity was found to be associated with ART initiation, although TRB diversity was observed to remain significantly below that of transplant donor controls even after long-term ART. Expanded TRB clones identified before ART initiation dominated the repertoire across all time points, though the dominance fluctuated and decreased in many PLHIV after ART. Because cell numbers in pre-ART samples were limited, unsorted PBMC were profiled instead of sorted CD4+ and CD8+ T cells. Samples dated from the mid-2000s to the late 2010s, and the ART regimens used may be less effective than current ones. HIV repertoires had narrower CDR3 length ranges than controls, and the network structure suggested an antigen-experienced repertoire that shifted only slightly toward naive after ART.

As regards this clone: What antigen it recognizes has not been identified. No per-base quality is available; no much larger clone lies one base away.

Inclusion was restricted to participants for whom at least one PBMC sample before ART initiation and at least two post-ART samples were available. All participants with HIV were treated in the United States of America. Before DNA extraction, cryopreserved samples of about 0.95-10 million PBMC were thawed and then washed. At the time of the earliest PBMC sample, participants with HIV were aged between roughly 20 and 55 years. PBMC samples from each participant spanned 1-4 timepoints before ART initiation and 2-8 timepoints after ART initiation, with a median of 7 samples. Serial HIV viral load, CD4+ T-cell count, ART history and demographic data were obtained for every participant. A Qiagen kit on a QIAcube was used to extract genomic DNA from unsorted PBMC, with samples processed in batches of 12.

The chain links TRBV27 with TRBJ2-5, and perhaps TRBD2 as D gene, on 6 matching bases. Material: unsorted PBMCs, obtained 3.4 years after starting antiretroviral therapy. This TCR was sampled from a man aged 25 to 40 with HIV. In nucleotide form, the sequence is TGTGCCAGCAGTTCCCGCGGGGTTGGGGAGACCCAGTACTTC. The resulting protein is CASSSRGVGETQYF.